Presented here are 6 T cell receptor beta chains from one specimen sequenced in a study of CD8 T cells in ankylosing spondylitis. TCRdb called the 5' RACE reads again in MiXCR, with one record for every CDR3 protein. The repertoire has 90,000 to 120,000 distinct CDR3 sequences, about 24% of them found once; the top ten carry 10% to 15%. The material sequenced was synovial fluid, either unsorted or a sorted T cell fraction (not recorded which). These receptors were taken from a male donor with ankylosing spondylitis.

This clonotype appeared many times. The chain joins TRBV15 to TRBJ1-1, with 8 bases matching TRBD1. The CDR3 length is 22 residues. The V and J ends lost 1 base and 5 bases, in that order; junction bases with no gene match: 27. Looked up from germline, CDR1 is LNHNV and CDR2 is YYDKDF (reference sequence). This chain's CDR3 is CATSRGGVGQGGSALGGTEAFF. In DNA form, the CDR3 reads TGTGCCACCAGCAGAGGTGGTGTAGGACAGGGAGGCAGTGCGTTGGGAGGGACTGAAGCTTTCTTT.

The sample holds many counts of this clonotype. The chain links TRBV6-2 or TRBV6-3 to TRBJ2-1; 10 bases line up with TRBD2. V was pared by 4 bases and J by 9 bases, with 9 bases of the junction left unmatched. CDR1 and CDR2 (germline): MNHEY, SVGEGT. CDR3 size: 15 residues. CDR3 in amino acids: CASSWASGRTGEQFF. The CDR3, as DNA: TGTGCCAGCAGTTGGGCTAGCGGGAGAACGGGTGAGCAGTTCTTC.

This clonotype occurred many times. The chain joins TRBV27 to TRBJ1-1; TRBD1 matches 8 bases. The CDR3 has 17 amino acids. V lost 7 bases to trimming and J lost 5 bases; unmatched junction nucleotides: 18. The germline V gene has CDR1 MNHEY and CDR2 SMNVEV (reference sequence). The CDR3 nucleotides read TGTGCCAGCACAACATCGGGTAACAGGGGGTTTCGGACTGAAGCTTTCTTT. Its protein is CASTTSGNRGFRTEAFF.

This clonotype was found once. The chain joins TRBV20-1 to TRBJ1-4; D gene uncertain. V gave up 3 bases and J gave up 8 bases, with 7 bases separating them. The germline V gene has CDR1 DFQATT and CDR2 SNEGSKA (reference sequence). The CDR3 extends over 11 amino acids. CDR3 amino acids: CSASRREKLFF. The CDR3 DNA is TGCAGTGCTAGTCGACGGGAAAAACTGTTTTTT.

This clonotype was counted a few times. The chain has TRBV25-1 and TRBJ2-2; D may match TRBD1 or TRBD2 (5 bases each). The V and J ends lost 8 bases and 6 bases respectively, with 13 bases between them. The CDR3 is 13 amino acids. Germline loops: CDR1 MGHDK, CDR2 SYGVNS. The CDR3 nucleotides read TGTGCCAGCCGTGGGACGTTAGCCGGGGAGCTGTTTTTT. Its protein product is CASRGTLAGELFF.

This chain links TRBV2 with TRBJ2-5, with D hard to call. Trimming pared 4 bases from V and 5 bases from J, leaving 8 bases between. Germline CDR1 SNHLY, CDR2 FYNNEI. The CDR3 covers 12 residues. CDR3 in amino acids: CASSVGPETQYF. CDR3 DNA sequence: TGTGCCAGCAGTGTAGGGCCGGAGACCCAGTACTTC.